This is a list of T cell receptor beta chains from one sample in a study of OX40 agonist ivuxolimab in advanced cancers. Using immunoSEQ multiplex PCR, the repertoire was profiled, and TCRdb retains in-frame clones only, with some absent. Found here are approximately 110,000 clones, under 95% of them singletons; the top ten hold around 0.81%. Source: CD4+ or CD8+ T cells sorted from blood, taken in a trial of the OX40 agonist ivuxolimab. These receptors all stem from an adult with an advanced solid tumor such as melanoma, head and neck, liver or kidney cancer. CDR3s include the opening cysteine and the closing phenylalanine or tryptophan. Each record gives: V gene, J gene, D gene, clone size, CDR3 DNA, CDR3 protein. The D gene is left open where the match is weak. Not every row has a clone size; where given, it reads once, few, many or a size class.

v_gene: TRBV2
j_gene: TRBJ2-7
d_gene: TRBD1
abundance: .
CDR3nt: TGTGCCAGCAGTGCAAGGGACAGGGGCTACGAGCAGTACTTC
CDR3aa: CASSARDRGYEQYF

v_gene: TRBV28
j_gene: TRBJ2-1
d_gene: TRBD1
abundance: .
CDR3nt: TGTGCCAGCACCCTACCGGACAGGGTGGGCAATGAGCAGTTCTTC
CDR3aa: CASTLPDRVGNEQFF

v_gene: TRBV6-6
j_gene: TRBJ1-5
d_gene: .
abundance: .
CDR3nt: TGTGCCAGCACCTATGTAGGGCCCAATCAGCCCCAGCATTTT
CDR3aa: CASTYVGPNQPQHF

v_gene: TRBV7-2
j_gene: TRBJ1-5
d_gene: TRBD1
abundance: .
CDR3nt: TGTGCCAGCAGCTTAAGTACAGGGGGCTATCAGCCCCAGCATTTT
CDR3aa: CASSLSTGGYQPQHF

v_gene: TRBV6-5
j_gene: TRBJ2-4
d_gene: .
abundance: .
CDR3nt: TGTGCCAGCAGTTACTCCAGGGATGCGGCCAAAAACATTCAGTACTTC
CDR3aa: CASSYSRDAAKNIQYF

v_gene: TRBV28
j_gene: TRBJ2-3
d_gene: TRBD1
abundance: .
CDR3nt: TGTGCCAGCAGTTGGGACAGGATCACGGATACGCAGTATTTT
CDR3aa: CASSWDRITDTQYF

v_gene: TRBV2
j_gene: TRBJ2-1
d_gene: .
abundance: .
CDR3nt: TGTGCCAGCAGTGAAGTAGCGGAGACCTACAATGAGCAGTTCTTC
CDR3aa: CASSEVAETYNEQFF

v_gene: TRBV21-1
j_gene: TRBJ1-3
d_gene: .
abundance: .
CDR3nt: TGTGCCAGCAGCACTCTCGGGGACACCATATATTTT
CDR3aa: CASSTLGDTIYF

v_gene: TRBV19
j_gene: TRBJ1-4
d_gene: .
abundance: .
CDR3nt: .
CDR3aa: CASTSDRAGEKLFF

v_gene: TRBV28
j_gene: TRBJ1-5
d_gene: TRBD1
abundance: .
CDR3nt: TGTGCCATATGGGACAGGACTGGCAATCAGCCCCAGCATTTT
CDR3aa: CAIWDRTGNQPQHF

v_gene: TRBV6-5
j_gene: TRBJ2-2
d_gene: .
abundance: .
CDR3nt: TGTGCCAGCACCCGGACACCGAACACCGGGGAGCTGTTTTTT
CDR3aa: CASTRTPNTGELFF

v_gene: TRBV18
j_gene: TRBJ1-5
d_gene: TRBD1
abundance: .
CDR3nt: TGTGCCAGCTCACCACCACAGGGGGCAAGACAGCCCCAGCATTTT
CDR3aa: CASSPPQGARQPQHF

v_gene: TRBV19
j_gene: TRBJ2-1
d_gene: TRBD1
abundance: .
CDR3nt: TGTGCCAGTAGTTATAAGGGACAGGGCTTGGACAATGAGCAGTTCTTC
CDR3aa: CASSYKGQGLDNEQFF

v_gene: TRBV6-5
j_gene: TRBJ1-4
d_gene: TRBD1
abundance: .
CDR3nt: TGTGCCAGCAGGATGGACAGGGGTCGAGAAAAACTGTTTTTT
CDR3aa: CASRMDRGREKLFF

v_gene: TRBV4-1
j_gene: TRBJ1-3
d_gene: .
abundance: .
CDR3nt: TGCGCCAGCAGCCAAGACCCCGGATCTGGAAACACCATATATTTT
CDR3aa: CASSQDPGSGNTIYF

v_gene: TRBV28
j_gene: TRBJ1-2
d_gene: .
abundance: .
CDR3nt: TGTGCCAGCAGCCGCCTATCCCAGGGGTTGGATGGCTACACCTTC
CDR3aa: CASSRLSQGLDGYTF

v_gene: TRBV29-1
j_gene: TRBJ2-3
d_gene: .
abundance: .
CDR3nt: TGCAGCGTTGACGCAGGGAGCACAGATACGCAGTATTTT
CDR3aa: CSVDAGSTDTQYF

v_gene: TRBV5-8
j_gene: TRBJ1-3
d_gene: .
abundance: .
CDR3nt: TGTGCCAGCAGCTTTGGCAGGACGTCGTTAAACACCATATATTTT
CDR3aa: CASSFGRTSLNTIYF

v_gene: TRBV27
j_gene: TRBJ1-2
d_gene: .
abundance: .
CDR3nt: TGTGCCAGCAGTTTATTAGCCGGGAATGACTACACCTTC
CDR3aa: CASSLLAGNDYTF

v_gene: TRBV7-2
j_gene: TRBJ1-5
d_gene: .
abundance: .
CDR3nt: TGTGCCAGCAGCTCCCACGCCGGGAATCAGCCCCAGCATTTT
CDR3aa: CASSSHAGNQPQHF

v_gene: TRBV28
j_gene: TRBJ1-2
d_gene: .
abundance: .
CDR3nt: TGTGCCAGCAGTTTGGACGGTGGGGGGGTCTATGGCTACACCTTC
CDR3aa: CASSLDGGGVYGYTF

v_gene: TRBV7-6
j_gene: TRBJ2-3
d_gene: .
abundance: .
CDR3nt: TGTGCCAGCAGCTCACTAGATACGCAGTATTTT
CDR3aa: CASSSLDTQYF

v_gene: TRBV2
j_gene: TRBJ2-5
d_gene: .
abundance: .
CDR3nt: TGTGCCAGCTTGGGCCAGGTTCAAGAGACCCAGTACTTC
CDR3aa: CASLGQVQETQYF

v_gene: TRBV5-1
j_gene: TRBJ2-7
d_gene: .
abundance: .
CDR3nt: TGCGCCAGCAGCTCGCTAGTGGGGGCCCCCTACGAGCAGTACTTC
CDR3aa: CASSSLVGAPYEQYF

v_gene: TRBV7-9
j_gene: TRBJ2-1
d_gene: TRBD1
abundance: .
CDR3nt: TGTGCCAGCAGCCTTGGACAGGGGGTAGGGACTGAGCAGTTCTTC
CDR3aa: CASSLGQGVGTEQFF

v_gene: TRBV9
j_gene: TRBJ2-3
d_gene: .
abundance: .
CDR3nt: TGTGCCAGCAGCGTAAAGCGGGCGGACACAGATACGCAGTATTTT
CDR3aa: CASSVKRADTDTQYF

v_gene: TRBV6-5
j_gene: TRBJ1-6
d_gene: .
abundance: once
CDR3nt: TGTGCCAGCAGCCCCAGGGGAGAGGATAATTCACCCCTCCACTTT
CDR3aa: CASSPRGEDNSPLHF